This T cell receptor beta chain was sequenced in a study of cytomegalovirus exposure and HLA in healthy donors. General study results and limits: V segments that were indistinguishable, TRBV6-2 and TRBV6-3 among them, were omitted from analysis. For TCR beta chains, V- and J-gene trimming was later linked to a missense DCLRE1C variant.

The PCR ran on 60 Vbeta and 13 Jbeta primers. The data were produced by immunoSEQ multiplex PCR, yet TCRdb's version contains in-frame clones alone and is incomplete. Of about 130,000 clones listed, about 80% are singletons. Germline V CDR1 and CDR2: SGHKS, YYEKEE (reference sequence). This CDR3 has 14 residues. V lost 2 bases to trimming and J lost 4 bases; unmatched junction nucleotides: 4. Comment on this clone: Its antigen is unidentified.

This TCR was sampled from a woman in her thirties or forties in good health and CMV-seronegative. Sample: PBMCs. The rearrangement joins TRBV5-5 to TRBJ2-7; TRBD1 aligns across 9 bases. The CDR3 DNA reads as TGTGCCAGCAGCTTTCCGGGACAGGGTTACGAGCAGTACTTC. This codes for CASSFPGQGYEQYF.